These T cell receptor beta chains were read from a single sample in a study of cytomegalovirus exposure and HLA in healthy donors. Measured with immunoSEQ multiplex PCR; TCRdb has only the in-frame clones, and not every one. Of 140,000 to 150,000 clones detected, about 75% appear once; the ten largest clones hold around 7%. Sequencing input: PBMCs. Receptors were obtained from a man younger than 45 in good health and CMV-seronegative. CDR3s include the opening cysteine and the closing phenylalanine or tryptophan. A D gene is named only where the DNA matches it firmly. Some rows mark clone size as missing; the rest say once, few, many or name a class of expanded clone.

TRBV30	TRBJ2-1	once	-	CAWSVSSAGEQFF	TGTGCCTGGAGTGTAAGTTCCGCGGGGGAGCAGTTCTTC
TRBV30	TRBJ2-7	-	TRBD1	CAWSVLRIYSGTGGSYEQYF	TGTGCCTGGAGTGTCCTCAGGATTTATTCCGGGACAGGGGGCTCCTACGAGCAGTACTTC
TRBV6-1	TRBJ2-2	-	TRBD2	CASTGDYPRTGELFF	TGTGCCAGCACCGGGGACTACCCGAGGACCGGGGAGCTGTTTTTT
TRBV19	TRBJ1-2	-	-	CASSIAVAGYTF	TGTGCCAGTAGTATTGCCGTTGCGGGCTACACCTTC
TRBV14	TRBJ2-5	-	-	CASSEEGGLSQETQYF	TGTGCCAGCAGCGAAGAAGGAGGGCTATCTCAAGAGACCCAGTACTTC
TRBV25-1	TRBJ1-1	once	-	CASSLAGGTEAFF	TGTGCCAGCAGTCTCGCCGGGGGCACTGAAGCTTTCTTT
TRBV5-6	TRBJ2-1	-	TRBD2	CASSLPGGWAEQFF	TGTGCCAGCAGCTTACCGGGGGGGTGGGCTGAGCAGTTCTTC
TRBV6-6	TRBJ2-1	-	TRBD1	CASSFRQGSNEQFF	TGTGCCAGCAGTTTCCGACAGGGAAGCAATGAGCAGTTCTTC
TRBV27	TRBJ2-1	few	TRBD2	CASSLQAGVPAEQFF	TGTGCCAGCAGTTTACAAGCGGGAGTCCCCGCTGAGCAGTTCTTC
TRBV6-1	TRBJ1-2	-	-	CASSEAWGGNYGYTF	TGTGCCAGCAGTGAAGCGTGGGGGGGGAACTATGGCTACACCTTC